This T cell receptor beta chain was sequenced during a study of T cell responses to AZD1222 COVID-19 vaccine. Study observations and caveats: Only a handful of AZD1222 recipients, more than five in all, had baseline seropositivity. White British donors predominated, females outnumbered males, and clonal diversity was possibly underestimated. Increases in Spike-specific TCR breadth and depth were seen after two AZD1222 doses. Close to half of spike-specific TCRs reportedly recognize unmutated variant regions.

With regard to this clone: Antigen: not known.

Trimming at V came to 4 bases and at J to 0 bases, leaving 5 bases not matched to a gene. CDR3 length: 16 residues. Germline-derived CDR1 and CDR2 are SGDLS and YYNGEE. The assay was immunoSEQ multiplex PCR, and TCRdb's table has in-frame clones only and misses some. The sample yields about 110,000 clones, about 85% seen once. This sequence originates from an adult in good health. V usage is TRBV9 and J usage is TRBJ2-2, with 8 bases identical to TRBD1. This sample comprised peripheral blood, obtained on day 0 of AZD1222 vaccination. CDR3 sequence (DNA): TGTGCCAGCAGCCCCCGGACAGGGCCGAACACCGGGGAGCTGTTTTTT. This encodes CASSPRTGPNTGELFF. The complete variable domain, with remaining parts taken from reference TRBV9 and TRBJ2-2, reads DSGVTQTPKHLITATGQRVTLRCSPRSGDLSVYWYQQSLDQGLQFLIQYYNGEERAKGNILERFSAQQFPDLHSELNLSSLELGDSALYFCASSPRTGPNTGELFFGEGSRLTVL.